This TCR beta chain originates from a study of Ad26.COV2.S vaccination and SARS-CoV-2 variants. Whole-study context: The vaccine Ad26.COV2.S was put into the muscle once, or twice with 56 days between.

Some clones are missing from TCRdb's copy, which holds only in-frame ones; the method was immunoSEQ multiplex PCR. Found here are 300,000 to 350,000 clones, about 86% of them singletons; the top ten hold less than 2%. With 6 bases removed from V and 3 bases from J, the gap between germline ends came to 11 bases. Germline loops: CDR1 LGHDT, CDR2 YNNKEL (reference sequence). This CDR3 is built from 13 residues. Findings and caveats of the study: Reportedly, after vaccination the spike-specific CD8+ and CD4+ T cell responses displayed substantial breadth. Possible underestimation of total T cell responses by the TCR breadth and depth analyses was noted.

Details on this clone: The target antigen is unknown.

Treatment here: about 20 received Ad26.COV2.S at low or high dose, single or two shots; 5 received placebo; per-sample allocation not given. Sampling was performed 63 days after the first vaccine or placebo injection. This vaccine is an Ad26 vector that expresses the Wuhan-strain SARS-CoV-2 spike. The clonotype originates from a person between 18 and 59 years old who received the Ad26.COV2.S COVID-19 vaccine or a placebo. The gene calls are TRBV3-1 (or the pseudogene TRBV3-2) and TRBJ1-1; no clear D gene. Sample: peripheral blood, taken in a trial of Ad26.COV2.S vaccine versus placebo. For the CDR3, the DNA is TGTGCCAGCAGGGGAATCGGCTACACTGAAGCTTTCTTT. Its protein is CASRGIGYTEAFF.